Listed here are 11 T cell receptor beta chains from one sample, sequenced in a study of regulatory T cells in long-lasting Graves disease. The time point is: newly diagnosed GD, antithyroid drugs for less than 3 months. Extracted PBMC RNA gave rise to the TCR library. Arm-PCR with iRepertoire HTBI primers amplified the CDR3 regions for these TCR beta libraries. In TCRdb, the multiplex PCR reads were re-called with MiXCR into one record per CDR3 protein. Here the sample spans about 220,000 distinct CDR3 sequences, around a fifth being singletons. The same sample was also used in a study of T cells in Graves' hyperthyroidism and ophthalmopathy.

The input for sequencing was peripheral blood mononuclear cells (PBMCs), taken at new diagnosis, from a patient treated with antithyroid drugs. Receptors originate from a young woman with Graves disease.

The rearrangement links TRBV19 to TRBJ1-1, with D perhaps matching TRBD1 (6 bases). The CDR3 is 13 residues long. CDR1 and CDR2 from the germline V gene are LNHDA and SQIVND (reference sequence). V gave up 10 bases and J gave up 1 base, with 13 bases separating them. The CDR3 loop is CATEDRENTEAFF. CDR3 bases: TGTGCCACCGAGGACAGAGAGAACACTGAAGCTTTCTTT.

This clonotype has ten or more counts. The chain is built from TRBV28 and TRBJ1-2, with D tentatively TRBD1 (5 bases). CDR1 is MDHEN and CDR2 is SYDVKM in the germline V gene. V was trimmed by 2 bases and J by 1 base, leaving 14 bases between them. The CDR3 sequence is 16 residues long. This CDR3 is CASSLGAGARNYGYTF. In DNA, the CDR3 is TGTGCCAGCAGTTTAGGGGCGGGCGCTCGTAACTATGGCTACACCTTC.

The J gene is TRBJ1-2, the V gene TRBV2, with D uncertain. CDR1 is SNHLY and CDR2 is FYNNEI in the germline V gene. The V end was cut by 8 bases, the J end by 3 bases, with 4 bases between. CDR3 size: 10 residues. The CDR3 loop reads CASQDYGYTF. CDR3 DNA: TGTGCCAGCCAGGACTATGGCTACACCTTC. The variable domain in full, completed from reference TRBV2 and TRBJ1-2, reads EPEVTQTPSHQVTQMGQEVILRCVPISNHLYFYWYRQILGQKVEFLVSFYNNEISEKSEIFDDQFSVERPDGSNFTLKIRSTKLEDSAMYFCASQDYGYTFGSGTRLTVV.

This clonotype appeared many times. This chain links TRBV12-3 or TRBV12-4 with TRBJ2-7; 7 bases are a match to TRBD1. CDR3 length: 14 residues. V trimming: 5 bases; J trimming: 3 bases; junction bases outside the gene matches: 7. The CDR3 spells CASSPRGQIYEQYF. The CDR3 bases are TGTGCCAGCAGTCCCCGGGGACAGATCTACGAGCAGTACTTC.

This clonotype was seen at least ten times. V is TRBV6-5 and J is TRBJ1-2; tentative D call: TRBD1 (6 bases). The germline V gene has CDR1 MNHEY and CDR2 SVGAGI. The CDR3 totals 17 residues. Trimming left V 3 bases short and J 4 bases short, with 21 bases between. The CDR3 is CASSYINSRGVPYGYTF. In DNA, the CDR3 is TGTGCCAGCAGTTATATCAACAGTAGGGGGGTTCCCTATGGCTACACCTTC.

This clonotype was seen ten or more times. The V call is TRBV4-1, the J call TRBJ2-1, with D possibly called TRBD1 or TRBD2 (5 bases each). From germline, CDR1 is MGHRA and CDR2 YSYEKL. The CDR3 runs to 14 residues. V was cut by 0 bases and J by 7 bases, with 10 bases left in between. The CDR3 here is CASSQERGINEQFF. CDR3 in DNA: TGCGCCAGCAGCCAAGAGAGGGGCATTAATGAGCAGTTCTTC.

In this sample, this clonotype turned up many times. This may be a read error, as it is one base from a much larger clone. The CDR3: CASSQHLNTEAFF. The CDR3 nucleotides are TGTGCCAGCAGCCAACATCTGAACACTGAAGCTTTCTTT. The V gene is TRBV14, the J gene TRBJ1-1; D call uncertain. The CDR3 spans 13 residues. V lost 2 bases to trimming and J lost 0 bases, with 4 bases between them. Germline CDR1 is SGHDN and CDR2 is FVKESK.

This clonotype has ten or more counts. The chain links TRBV2 to TRBJ2-7, with 7 bases aligning to TRBD1. V shed 8 bases and J 0 bases; nucleotides not matched to a gene: 7. Germline V gene data show CDR1 as SNHLY and CDR2 as FYNNEI. This CDR3 has 14 amino acids. In nucleotides, the CDR3 is TGTGCCAGCCGAGTACAGGGGCACTCCTACGAGCAGTACTTC. It yields the protein CASRVQGHSYEQYF.

This clonotype was picked up many times. V gene TRBV5-6 combines with J gene TRBJ2-5; 7 nucleotides line up with TRBD1. CDR1 SGHDT and CDR2 YYEEEE come from the germline V gene. The CDR3 runs to 14 residues. Trimming took 3 bases from V and 2 from J; bases not matched to a gene: 4. For the CDR3, the DNA is TGTGCCAGCAGCTCATTGGACAGGCAAGAGACCCAGTACTTC. Protein: CASSSLDRQETQYF.

CDR3 in DNA: TGTGCCAGCAGCTTGACTAGCAGGCCTAAGAGCACCGGGGAGCTGTTTTTT. Protein sequence: CASSLTSRPKSTGELFF. The chain links TRBV7-2 to TRBJ2-2; 7 nucleotides align to TRBD2. Germline values: CDR1 SGHTA, CDR2 FQGNSA. The CDR3 length is 17 residues. After removal of 3 bases from V and 4 bases from J, the junction contained 11 bases not matched to a gene.

At least ten counts were recorded for this clonotype. The chain employs TRBV28 and TRBJ1-2, with a weak D call TRBD1 (6 bases). V lost 2 bases and J 8 bases, leaving 18 bases between the germline ends. CDR3 length: 15 residues. Germline CDR1 is MDHEN and CDR2 is SYDVKM. The CDR3 DNA sequence: TGTGCCAGCAGTTTAGGGTACAGGGCTTATGACGGCTACACCTTC. Protein sequence: CASSLGYRAYDGYTF.